The 31 T cell receptor beta chains given below trace back to one sample, sequenced in a study of STAT5B mutations in CD4+ large granular lymphocyte leukemia. Generated by immunoSEQ multiplex PCR, the TCRdb table keeps only in-frame clones and is missing some. The sample includes over 30,000 clones, approximately 82% of them seen just once. The specimen was CD4+ T cells from blood buffy coats. The origin of the receptors is a human donor in good health.

This clone was detected a few times. The V gene is TRBV29-1, the J gene TRBJ1-5; D gene uncertain. The CDR3 covers 12 residues. Germline values: CDR1 SQVTM, CDR2 ANQGSEA. Trimming left V 4 bases short and J 3 bases short, with 7 bases between. Written as DNA, the CDR3 is TGCAGCGTTGGAAGGGACAATCAGCCCCAGCATTTT. Its translation is CSVGRDNQPQHF.

The J gene is TRBJ1-5, the V gene TRBV18; weak D call: TRBD1 (5 bases). Trimming left V 3 bases short and J 2 bases short, with 11 bases between. The CDR3 extends over 15 amino acids. Looked up from germline, CDR1 is KGHSH and CDR2 is LQKENI. The CDR3 coding sequence is TGTGCCAGCTCACCCGAGGGGTATGGCAATCAGCCCCAGCATTTT. Translation gives CASSPEGYGNQPQHF.

The V and J genes are TRBV7-2 and TRBJ2-7, with 7 bases lining up with TRBD2. Germline V gives CDR1 SGHTA, CDR2 FQGNSA. CDR3 length equals 15 residues. V shed 4 bases, J shed 3 bases, and the junction held 9 bases outside the gene matches. Here the CDR3 reads CASSSNPGGLYEQYF. CDR3 DNA sequence: TGTGCCAGCAGCTCCAACCCGGGAGGCCTCTACGAGCAGTACTTC.

Only a few counts were recorded for this clone. The V and J genes are TRBV5-4 and TRBJ1-1, with D tentatively TRBD1 (5 bases). The V end lost 2 bases, the J end lost 1 base, and 12 bases lay between the germline ends. The CDR3 runs 15 residues. Per the germline V gene, CDR1 is SGHNT and CDR2 is YYREEE (reference sequence). The CDR3 nucleotides read TGTGCCAGCAGCTTCTCCGCAGGGACGAACACTGAAGCTTTCTTT. Translation: CASSFSAGTNTEAFF.

CDR3 nucleotide sequence: TGTGCCAGCAGTGGATATATAAACATTCAGTACTTC. Protein sequence: CASSGYINIQYF. The rearrangement joins TRBV2 to TRBJ2-4; D is uncertain. CDR1 is SNHLY and CDR2 is FYNNEI in the germline V gene. V was pared by 4 bases and J by 6 bases, with 7 bases between. This CDR3 is built from 12 residues.

The sample holds one count of this clone. The V call is TRBV11-2, the J call TRBJ1-4; the D is unclear. Per germline, CDR1 SGHAT and CDR2 FQNNGV. The CDR3 runs 14 residues. V was shortened by 0 bases and J by 7 bases, with 9 bases between the two germline ends. CDR3 sequence: CASSLDAVIEKLFF. CDR3 sequence (DNA): TGTGCCAGCAGCTTAGATGCAGTTATTGAAAAACTGTTTTTT.

The CDR3 bases are TGTGCCAGCAGCGTAGGTGTGGCGGTCCCGCCACAAGAGACCCAGTACTTC. It translates to CASSVGVAVPPQETQYF. V is TRBV9 and J is TRBJ2-5; no clear D gene. Trimming cost V 0 bases and J 2 bases, with 17 bases left between them. The CDR3 runs to 17 residues. Per germline, CDR1 SGDLS and CDR2 YYNGEE.

The chain has TRBV21-1 and TRBJ1-1; the table assigns TRBD1, which was not confirmed against the DNA. TRBV21-1 represents a pseudogene. The CDR3 contains 14 residues. The DNA of the CDR3 is TGTGCCAGCAGCAGGGGGACACGAAACACTGAAGCTTTCTTT. Encoded protein: CASSRGTRNTEAFF.

The CDR3 is CASSLVLRINEKLFF. For the CDR3, the DNA is TGTGCCAGCAGCTTGGTATTGCGCATTAATGAAAAACTGTTTTTT. The genes are TRBV7-7 and TRBJ1-4; no definite D call. Trimming took 3 bases from V and 4 from J, leaving 12 bases between them. The CDR3 spans 15 residues. Germline values: CDR1 SSHAT, CDR2 FNYEAQ (reference sequence). Full variable domain (remainder filled in from reference TRBV7-7 and TRBJ1-4): GAGVSQSPRYKVTKRGQDVTLRCDPISSHATLYWYQQALGQGPEFLTYFNYEAQPDKSGLPSDRFSAERPEGSISTLTIQRTEQRDSAMYRCASSLVLRINEKLFFGSGTQLSVL.

The genes are TRBV5-1 and TRBJ1-2, with 9 bases lining up with TRBD1. This CDR3 has 14 amino acids. Trimming cost V 2 bases and J 8 bases; bases outside gene matches: 7. Germline assignment: CDR1 SGHRS and CDR2 YFSETQ. CDR3 nucleotides: TGCGCCAGCAGCTTAGGGGGACAGGGTTACGGCTACACCTTC. It translates to CASSLGGQGYGYTF. The whole variable domain, filled in from reference TRBV5-1 and TRBJ1-2, reads KAGVTQTPRYLIKTRGQQVTLSCSPISGHRSVSWYQQTPGQGLQFLFEYFSETQRNKGNFPGRFSGRQFSNSRSEMNVSTLELGDSALYLCASSLGGQGYGYTFGSGTRLTVV.

V gene TRBV2 combines with J gene TRBJ2-2, with a weak D call TRBD2 (7 bases). CDR3 length: 14 amino acids. Germline V gene data show CDR1 as SNHLY and CDR2 as FYNNEI. V lost 6 bases to trimming and J lost 3 bases, with 11 bases between them. The DNA for the CDR3 is TGTGCCAGCAGGGGGGGGGCGGACACCGGGGAGCTGTTTTTT. It translates to CASRGGADTGELFF.

The V gene is TRBV18, the J gene TRBJ1-2; D might be TRBD1 (5 bases). Trimming shortened V by 7 bases and J by 0 bases, and 12 bases separated the two germline ends. Looked up from germline, CDR1 is KGHSH and CDR2 is LQKENI. The CDR3 has 14 amino acids. The CDR3 DNA reads as TGTGCCAGCTGGCCGGGGGACTCTAACTATGGCTACACCTTC. Protein product: CASWPGDSNYGYTF.

The sample holds one count of this clone. The chain carries TRBV27 and TRBJ2-7; D gene unclear. The V gene's germline CDR1 is MNHEY and CDR2 SMNVEV (reference sequence). Trimming removed 0 bases at V and 2 bases at J, with 8 bases between. CDR3 length: 14 amino acids. In nucleotides, the CDR3 is TGTGCCAGCAGTTTATCGTCGGCCACCTACGAGCAGTACTTC. Residues: CASSLSSATYEQYF.

The chain is built from TRBV4-3 and TRBJ2-1, with 8 bases that match TRBD2. V lost 2 bases and J lost 3; bases outside the gene matches: 6. Germline V gives CDR1 LGHNA, CDR2 YSLEER. The CDR3 is 16 residues long. The CDR3 nucleotides read TGCGCCAGCAGCCAAATAGCGGGGACCTACTACAATGAGCAGTTCTTC. It specifies CASSQIAGTYYNEQFF.

The chain couples TRBV19 to TRBJ2-1; D may be TRBD1 (7 bases). Trimming pared 11 bases from V and 1 base from J, leaving 18 bases between. The CDR3 is 15 amino acids. Per germline, CDR1 LNHDA and CDR2 SQIVND (reference sequence). DNA for the CDR3: TGTGCCTGCCGCCCCCCAGGGGGGTCCTACAATGAGCAGTTCTTC. Protein: CACRPPGGSYNEQFF.

J is TRBJ2-2 and V is TRBV7-2, with D possibly being TRBD2 (6 bases). The CDR3 is made up of 15 amino acids. The ends were cut back, 3 bases at V and 1 base at J, with 9 bases in the middle. Germline-derived CDR1 and CDR2 are SGHTA and FQGNSA. The CDR3 coding sequence is TGTGCCAGCAGCTTCGGGCGGGGGAACACCGGGGAGCTGTTTTTT. Amino acids: CASSFGRGNTGELFF.

This clone was picked up one time. This chain joins TRBV7-2 and TRBJ1-2, with 8 bases lining up with TRBD1. The CDR3 spans 14 residues. Trimming took 9 bases from V and 4 from J; bases not matched to a gene: 10. Germline loops: CDR1 SGHTA, CDR2 FQGNSA. The CDR3 protein is CASKEDRVTYGYTF. The CDR3 nucleotides read TGTGCCAGTAAGGAGGACAGGGTGACCTATGGCTACACCTTC.

The chain recombines TRBV5-6 with TRBJ2-6, with 9 bases identical to TRBD1. Germline V lookup: CDR1 SGHDT, CDR2 YYEEEE. This CDR3 is built from 17 residues. The V segment lost 6 bases and the J segment 4 bases; nucleotides outside the gene matches: 11. CDR3 amino acids: CASNPVDRGTGANVLTF. CDR3 in DNA: TGTGCCAGCAATCCCGTCGACAGGGGGACCGGGGCCAACGTCCTGACTTTC.

The chain links TRBV2 to TRBJ1-5; D unresolved. Looked up from germline, CDR1 is SNHLY and CDR2 is FYNNEI. Trimming shortened V by 3 bases and J by 2 bases, and 11 bases separated the two germline ends. The CDR3 sequence is 15 residues long. The CDR3 is CASSDWDRGNQPQHF. In nucleotides, the CDR3 is TGTGCCAGCAGTGATTGGGATAGGGGCAATCAGCCCCAGCATTTT.

The genes are TRBV18 and TRBJ2-7, with a possible D match to TRBD1 (5 bases). Trimming took 2 bases from V and 2 from J, leaving 10 bases between them. The germline CDR1 and CDR2 sequences are KGHSH and LQKENI. This CDR3 spans 14 amino acids. As DNA, the CDR3 is TGTGCCAGCTCACCAGGCAGGGTCCCCTACGAGCAGTACTTC. Protein: CASSPGRVPYEQYF.

The V gene is TRBV11-2, the J gene TRBJ2-2; D gene uncertain. The CDR3 runs 16 residues. Germline-derived CDR1 and CDR2 are SGHAT and FQNNGV. V shed 0 bases and J shed 6 bases, with 14 bases lying between them. The CDR3: CASSLDSRVRPGELFF. The CDR3 nucleotides read TGTGCCAGCAGCTTAGATAGCCGGGTCCGTCCCGGGGAGCTGTTTTTT.

The genes are TRBV9 and TRBJ2-5; tentative D call: TRBD2 (6 bases). The CDR3 extends over 15 amino acids. The V end lost 2 bases, the J end lost 5 bases, and 16 bases lay between the germline ends. The germline CDR1 and CDR2 sequences are SGDLS and YYNGEE. CDR3 coding DNA: TGTGCCAGCAGCGTGCGGGGCAGTCCACTGGAGACCCAGTACTTC. Its translation: CASSVRGSPLETQYF.

The J gene is TRBJ1-1, the V gene TRBV6-1; a possible D gene is TRBD1 (6 bases). Trimming stripped 3 bases from V and 1 base from J, with 12 bases between. The CDR3 consists of 15 residues. Germline assignment: CDR1 MNHNS and CDR2 SASEGT. The CDR3 region is CASSEIGGGNTEAFF. CDR3 DNA: TGTGCCAGCAGTGAGATAGGGGGGGGGAACACTGAAGCTTTCTTT.

This clone occurred once. The chain combines TRBV7-2 with TRBJ2-3; the D call may be TRBD1 or TRBD2 (5 bases each). The CDR3 is 15 amino acids. V gave up 0 bases and J gave up 2 bases, with 9 bases separating them. Germline V gene data show CDR1 as SGHTA and CDR2 as FQGNSA. The chain's CDR3 is CASSLATGTTDTQYF. The CDR3 bases are TGTGCCAGCAGCTTAGCGACGGGGACCACAGATACGCAGTATTTT. Filled out from reference TRBV7-2 and TRBJ2-3, the complete variable domain reads GAGVSQSPSNKVTEKGKDVELRCDPISGHTALYWYRQSLGQGLEFLIYFQGNSAPDKSGLPSDRFSAERTGGSVSTLTIQRTQQEDSAVYLCASSLATGTTDTQYFGPGTRLTVL.

The chain links TRBV5-5 to TRBJ1-5, with 8 bases that match TRBD1. CDR1 SGHKS and CDR2 YYEKEE come from the germline V gene (reference sequence). This CDR3 contains 17 residues. V dropped 4 bases and J dropped 6; count of bases not matched to a gene: 15. CDR3 DNA sequence: TGTGCCAGCAGCCGTCCCGTTGACAGGGGTCGGGCTCAGCCCCAGCATTTT. It encodes CASSRPVDRGRAQPQHF. The full variable domain, in which reference TRBV5-5 and TRBJ1-5 provide the parts outside the CDR3, is DAGVTQSPTHLIKTRGQQVTLRCSPISGHKSVSWYQQVLGQGPQFIFQYYEKEERGRGNFPDRFSARQFPNYSSELNVNALLLGDSALYLCASSRPVDRGRAQPQHFGDGTRLSIL.

This chain links TRBV15 with TRBJ1-2; weak D call: TRBD1 (5 bases). Per germline, CDR1 LNHNV and CDR2 YYDKDF (reference sequence). The CDR3 is 15 residues long. V was pared by 1 base and J by 0 bases, with 9 bases between. CDR3 loop: CATSRGGRTNYGYTF. As DNA, the CDR3 is TGTGCCACCAGCAGAGGGGGACGGACTAACTATGGCTACACCTTC.

The chain combines TRBV18 with TRBJ1-5; D gene uncertain. There are 13 residues in the CDR3. The V end was cut by 2 bases, the J end by 2 bases, with 4 bases between. CDR1 is KGHSH and CDR2 is LQKENI in the germline V gene. CDR3 sequence reads: CASSPTRNQPQHF. The CDR3 coding sequence is TGTGCCAGCTCACCAACCCGCAATCAGCCCCAGCATTTT.

V is TRBV19 and J is TRBJ1-1; possible D gene TRBD1, 6 bases. Looked up from germline, CDR1 is LNHDA and CDR2 is SQIVND (reference sequence). The CDR3 runs to 14 residues. V lost 7 bases, J lost 7 bases, and 19 bases lay in between. CDR3 in amino acids: CASTVRGPTIEAFF. CDR3 sequence (DNA): TGTGCCAGTACGGTCCGGGGGCCTACAATTGAAGCTTTCTTT.

This chain connects TRBV28 to TRBJ2-7; D remains ambiguous. CDR3 length equals 11 residues. Trimming removed 4 bases from V and 6 bases from J, with 7 bases in between. Germline V lookup: CDR1 MDHEN, CDR2 SYDVKM. This CDR3 reads CASSSGLEQYF. The CDR3 DNA sequence: TGTGCCAGCAGTTCCGGCCTCGAGCAGTACTTC.

This clone was picked up one time. The V and J genes are TRBV6-1 and TRBJ2-1; a weak D match, TRBD2 (6 bases). Trimming left V 1 base short and J 11 bases short, with 15 bases between. This CDR3 is 14 amino acids long. Per the germline V gene, CDR1 is MNHNS and CDR2 is SASEGT. The CDR3 protein is CASSEVREAGKQFF. CDR3 in DNA: TGTGCCAGCAGTGAAGTTAGGGAGGCAGGGAAGCAGTTCTTC.

This clone is a singleton in its sample. The chain recombines TRBV11-3 with TRBJ2-2; the D is unclear. The V and J ends lost 5 bases and 6 bases respectively, with 7 bases between them. Germline V gene data show CDR1 as SGHNT and CDR2 as YENEEA. The CDR3 spans 12 residues. CDR3 loop: CASSPRPGELFF. For the CDR3, the DNA is TGTGCCAGCAGCCCTCGCCCCGGGGAGCTGTTTTTT.